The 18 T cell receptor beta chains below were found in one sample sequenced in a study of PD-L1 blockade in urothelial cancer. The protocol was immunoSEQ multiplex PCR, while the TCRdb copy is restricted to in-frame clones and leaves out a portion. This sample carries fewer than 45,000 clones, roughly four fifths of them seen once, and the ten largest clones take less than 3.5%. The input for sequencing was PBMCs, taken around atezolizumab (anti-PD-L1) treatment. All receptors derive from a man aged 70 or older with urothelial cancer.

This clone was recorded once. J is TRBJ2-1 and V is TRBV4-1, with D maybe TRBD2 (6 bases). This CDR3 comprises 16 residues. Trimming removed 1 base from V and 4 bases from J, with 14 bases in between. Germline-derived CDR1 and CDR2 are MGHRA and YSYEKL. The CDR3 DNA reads TGCGCCAGCAGCCAAGTGCGACTAGTCGCGTACAATGAGCAGTTCTTC. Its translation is CASSQVRLVAYNEQFF.

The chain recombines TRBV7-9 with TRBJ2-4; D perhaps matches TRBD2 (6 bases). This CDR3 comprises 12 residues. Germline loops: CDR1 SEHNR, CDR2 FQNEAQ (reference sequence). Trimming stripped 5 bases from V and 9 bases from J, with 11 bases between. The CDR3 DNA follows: TGTGCCAGCAGCGTAGAAGCGGGCATTCAGTACTTC. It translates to CASSVEAGIQYF.

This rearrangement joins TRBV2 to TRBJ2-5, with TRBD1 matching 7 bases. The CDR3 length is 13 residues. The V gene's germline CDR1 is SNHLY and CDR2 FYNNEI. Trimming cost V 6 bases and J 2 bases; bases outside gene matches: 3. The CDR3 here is CASRWDSQETQYF. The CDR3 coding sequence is TGTGCCAGCAGATGGGACAGTCAAGAGACCCAGTACTTC.

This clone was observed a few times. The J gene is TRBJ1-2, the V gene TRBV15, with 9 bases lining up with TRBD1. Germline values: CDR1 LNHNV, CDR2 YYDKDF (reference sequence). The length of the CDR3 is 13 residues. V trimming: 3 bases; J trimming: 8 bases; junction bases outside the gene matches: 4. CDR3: CATSRGQGGGYTF. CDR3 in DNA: TGTGCCACCAGCAGGGGACAGGGTGGGGGCTACACCTTC.

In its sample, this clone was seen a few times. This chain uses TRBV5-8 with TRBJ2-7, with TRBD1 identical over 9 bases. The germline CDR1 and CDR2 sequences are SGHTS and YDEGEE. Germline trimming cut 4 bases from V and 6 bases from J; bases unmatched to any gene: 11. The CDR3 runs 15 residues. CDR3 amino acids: CASSATGTGIVEQYF. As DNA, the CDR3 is TGTGCCAGCAGCGCAACCGGGACAGGGATTGTCGAGCAGTACTTC.

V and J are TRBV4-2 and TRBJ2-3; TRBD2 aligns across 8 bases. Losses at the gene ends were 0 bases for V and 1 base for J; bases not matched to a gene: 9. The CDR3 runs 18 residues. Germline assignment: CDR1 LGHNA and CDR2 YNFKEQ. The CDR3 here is CASSQDWARGVGTDTQYF. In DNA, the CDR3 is TGTGCCAGCAGCCAAGATTGGGCGCGGGGGGTGGGCACAGATACGCAGTATTTT.

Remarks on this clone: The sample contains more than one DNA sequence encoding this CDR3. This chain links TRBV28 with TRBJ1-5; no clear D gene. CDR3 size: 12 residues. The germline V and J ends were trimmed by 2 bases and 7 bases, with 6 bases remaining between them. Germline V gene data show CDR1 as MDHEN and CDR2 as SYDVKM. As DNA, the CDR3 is TGTGCCAGCAGTTTACGGGGACAGCCCCAGCATTTT. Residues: CASSLRGQPQHF.

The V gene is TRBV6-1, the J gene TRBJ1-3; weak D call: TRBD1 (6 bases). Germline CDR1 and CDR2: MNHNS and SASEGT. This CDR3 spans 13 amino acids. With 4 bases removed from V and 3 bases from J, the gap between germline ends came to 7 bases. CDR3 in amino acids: CASSVTGGNTIYF. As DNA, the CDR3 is TGTGCCAGCAGTGTGACAGGTGGAAACACCATATATTTT.

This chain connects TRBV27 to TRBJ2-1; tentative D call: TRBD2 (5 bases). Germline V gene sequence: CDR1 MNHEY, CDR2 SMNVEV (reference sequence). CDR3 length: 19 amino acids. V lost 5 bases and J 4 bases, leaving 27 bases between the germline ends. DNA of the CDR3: TGTGCCAGCAGTAGAACTAGGGAACAACTACAATACCCTTACAATGAGCAGTTCTTC. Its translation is CASSRTREQLQYPYNEQFF.

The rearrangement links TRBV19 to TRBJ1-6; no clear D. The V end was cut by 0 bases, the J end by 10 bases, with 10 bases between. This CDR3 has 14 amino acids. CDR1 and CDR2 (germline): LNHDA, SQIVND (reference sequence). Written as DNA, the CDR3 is TGTGCCAGTAGTATAGACGCCAGGTCGTCACCCCTCCACTTT. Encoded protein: CASSIDARSSPLHF.

The chain's CDR3 is CASSPPRLAGVTDTQYF. CDR3 nucleotides: TGTGCCAGCAGCCCTCCTAGACTAGCGGGGGTAACAGATACGCAGTATTTT. The chain employs TRBV9 and TRBJ2-3; 12 bases map to TRBD2. Germline CDR1 is SGDLS and CDR2 is YYNGEE. J was trimmed by 3 bases and V by 4 bases; bases with no gene match: 9. This CDR3 comprises 17 residues.

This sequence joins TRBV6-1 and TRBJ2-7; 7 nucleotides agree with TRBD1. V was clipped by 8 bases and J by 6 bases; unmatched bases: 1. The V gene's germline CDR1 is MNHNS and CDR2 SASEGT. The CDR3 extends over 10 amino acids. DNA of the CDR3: TGTGCCAGCGGGACAGTCGAGCAGTACTTC. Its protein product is CASGTVEQYF.

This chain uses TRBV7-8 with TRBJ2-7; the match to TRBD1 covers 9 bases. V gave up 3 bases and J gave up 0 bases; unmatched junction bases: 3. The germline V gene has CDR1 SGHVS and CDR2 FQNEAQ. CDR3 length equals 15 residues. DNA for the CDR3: TGTGCCAGCAGCTTGGACAGGGGTCTCTCCTACGAGCAGTACTTC. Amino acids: CASSLDRGLSYEQYF.

The CDR3 sequence: CASSLGTGDNQPQHF. In nucleotides, the CDR3 is TGCGCCAGCAGCTTGGGGACAGGGGACAATCAGCCCCAGCATTTT. The J gene is TRBJ1-5, the V gene TRBV5-1, with 9 bases that match TRBD1. After removal of 0 bases from V and 3 bases from J, the junction contained 1 base not matched to a gene. CDR3 length equals 15 residues. Germline CDR1 SGHRS, CDR2 YFSETQ. The entire variable domain, with the rest obtained from reference TRBV5-1 and TRBJ1-5, is as follows: KAGVTQTPRYLIKTRGQQVTLSCSPISGHRSVSWYQQTPGQGLQFLFEYFSETQRNKGNFPGRFSGRQFSNSRSEMNVSTLELGDSALYLCASSLGTGDNQPQHFGDGTRLSIL.

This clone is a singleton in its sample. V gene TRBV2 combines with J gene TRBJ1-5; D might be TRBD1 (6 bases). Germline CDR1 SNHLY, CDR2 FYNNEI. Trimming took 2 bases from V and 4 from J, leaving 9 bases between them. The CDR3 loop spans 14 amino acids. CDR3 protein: CASSESRGNQPQHF. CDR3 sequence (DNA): TGTGCCAGCAGTGAAAGTAGGGGGAATCAGCCCCAGCATTTT.

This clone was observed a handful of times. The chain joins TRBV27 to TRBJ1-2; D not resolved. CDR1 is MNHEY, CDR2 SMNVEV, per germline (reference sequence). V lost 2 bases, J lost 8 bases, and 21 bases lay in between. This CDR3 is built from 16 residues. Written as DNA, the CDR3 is TGTGCCAGCAGTTTAGGTTCGGCTGGCATCCGGGAGGGCTACACCTTC. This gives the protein CASSLGSAGIREGYTF.

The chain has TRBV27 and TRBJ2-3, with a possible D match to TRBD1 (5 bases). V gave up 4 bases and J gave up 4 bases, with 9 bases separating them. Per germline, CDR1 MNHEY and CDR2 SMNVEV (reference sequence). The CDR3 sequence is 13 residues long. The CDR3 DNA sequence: TGTGCCAGCAGTTCGGACACATCAGATACGCAGTATTTT. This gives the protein CASSSDTSDTQYF.

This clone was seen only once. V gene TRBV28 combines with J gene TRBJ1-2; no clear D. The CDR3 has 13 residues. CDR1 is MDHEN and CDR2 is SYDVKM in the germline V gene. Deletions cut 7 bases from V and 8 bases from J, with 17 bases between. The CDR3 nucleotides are TGTGCCAGCAAACCCGACCGGCCGGGGGGCTACACCTTC. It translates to CASKPDRPGGYTF.